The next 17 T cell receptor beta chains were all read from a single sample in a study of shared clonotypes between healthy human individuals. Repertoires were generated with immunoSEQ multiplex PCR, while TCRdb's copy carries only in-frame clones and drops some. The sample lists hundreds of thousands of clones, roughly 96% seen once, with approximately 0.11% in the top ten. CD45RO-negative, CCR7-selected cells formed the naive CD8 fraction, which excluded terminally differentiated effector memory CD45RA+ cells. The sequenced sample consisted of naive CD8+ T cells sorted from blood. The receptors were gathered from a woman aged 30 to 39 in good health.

CDR3 DNA sequence: TGTGCCAGCAGTTTAGGACAGGGGTCCTACAATGAGCAGTTCTTC. It is translated as CASSLGQGSYNEQFF. V and J are TRBV27 and TRBJ2-1; 9 positions match TRBD1. V gave up 2 bases and J gave up 1 base; unmatched junction bases: 0. This CDR3 has 15 amino acids. Germline lookup yields CDR1 MNHEY and CDR2 SMNVEV (reference sequence).

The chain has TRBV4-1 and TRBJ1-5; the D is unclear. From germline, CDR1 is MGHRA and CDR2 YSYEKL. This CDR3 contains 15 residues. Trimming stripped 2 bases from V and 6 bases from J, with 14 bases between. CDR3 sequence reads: CASSQNSMEGQPQHF. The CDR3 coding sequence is TGCGCCAGCAGCCAAAATTCCATGGAGGGTCAGCCCCAGCATTTT.

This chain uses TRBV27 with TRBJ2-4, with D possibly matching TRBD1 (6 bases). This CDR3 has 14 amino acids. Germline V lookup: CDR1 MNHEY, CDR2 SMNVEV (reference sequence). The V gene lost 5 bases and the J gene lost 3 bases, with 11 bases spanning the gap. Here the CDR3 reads CASSPGTFKNIQYF. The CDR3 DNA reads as TGTGCCAGCAGTCCGGGGACATTCAAAAACATTCAGTACTTC.

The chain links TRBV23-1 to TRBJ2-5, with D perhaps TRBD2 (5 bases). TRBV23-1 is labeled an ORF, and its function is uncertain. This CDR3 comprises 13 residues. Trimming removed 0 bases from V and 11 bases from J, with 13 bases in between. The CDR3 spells CASSQSPRGEQYF. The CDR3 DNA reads TGCGCCAGCAGTCAATCACCCCGGGGAGAGCAGTACTTC.

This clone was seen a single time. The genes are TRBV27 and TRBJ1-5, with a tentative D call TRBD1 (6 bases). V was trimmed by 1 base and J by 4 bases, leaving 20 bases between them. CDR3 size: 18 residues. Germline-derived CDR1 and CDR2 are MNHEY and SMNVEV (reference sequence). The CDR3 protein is CASSLYSQGPLLNQPQHF. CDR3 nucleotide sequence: TGTGCCAGCAGTTTATACTCCCAGGGGCCACTCCTAAATCAGCCCCAGCATTTT.

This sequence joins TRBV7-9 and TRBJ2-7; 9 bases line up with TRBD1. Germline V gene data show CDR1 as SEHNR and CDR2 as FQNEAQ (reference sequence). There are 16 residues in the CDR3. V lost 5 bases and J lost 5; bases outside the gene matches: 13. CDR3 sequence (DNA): TGTGCCAGCAGCCTTCCCACCGGGACAGGGTGGGACGAGCAGTACTTC. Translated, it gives CASSLPTGTGWDEQYF.

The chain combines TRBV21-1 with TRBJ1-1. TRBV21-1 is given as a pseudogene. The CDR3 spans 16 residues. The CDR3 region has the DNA TGTGCCAGCAGTGCCAGGTTAGCTACACAACGCACTGAAGCTTTCTTT. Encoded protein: CASSARLATQRTEAFF.

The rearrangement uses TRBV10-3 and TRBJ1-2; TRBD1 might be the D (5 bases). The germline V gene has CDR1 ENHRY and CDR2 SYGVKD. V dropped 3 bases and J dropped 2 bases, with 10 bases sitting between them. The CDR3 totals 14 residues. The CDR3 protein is CAISERGGNYGYTF. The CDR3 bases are TGTGCCATCAGTGAAAGGGGCGGAAACTATGGCTACACCTTC.

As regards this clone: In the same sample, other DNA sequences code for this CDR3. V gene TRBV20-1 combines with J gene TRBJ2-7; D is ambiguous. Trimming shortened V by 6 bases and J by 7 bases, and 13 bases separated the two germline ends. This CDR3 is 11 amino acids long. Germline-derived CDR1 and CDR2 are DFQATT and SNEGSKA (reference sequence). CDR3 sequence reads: CSALPALEQYF. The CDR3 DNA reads TGCAGTGCGCTACCCGCTCTAGAGCAGTACTTC.

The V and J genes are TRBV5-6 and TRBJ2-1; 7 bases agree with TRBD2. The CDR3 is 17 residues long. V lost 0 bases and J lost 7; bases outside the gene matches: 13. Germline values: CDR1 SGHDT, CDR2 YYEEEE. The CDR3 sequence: CASSLGVAGFPPNEQFF. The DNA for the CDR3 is TGTGCCAGCAGCTTGGGGGTAGCGGGCTTCCCCCCAAATGAGCAGTTCTTC.

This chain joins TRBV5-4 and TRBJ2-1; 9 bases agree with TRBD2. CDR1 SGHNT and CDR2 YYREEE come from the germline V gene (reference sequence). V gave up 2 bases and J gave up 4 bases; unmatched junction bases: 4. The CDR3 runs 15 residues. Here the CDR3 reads CASSLRLADYNEQFF. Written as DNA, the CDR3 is TGTGCCAGCAGCTTACGACTAGCGGATTACAATGAGCAGTTCTTC.

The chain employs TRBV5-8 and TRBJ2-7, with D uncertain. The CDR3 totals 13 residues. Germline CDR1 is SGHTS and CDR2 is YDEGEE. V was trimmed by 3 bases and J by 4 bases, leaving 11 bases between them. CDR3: CASSSSTPYEQYF. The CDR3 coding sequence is TGTGCCAGCAGCTCGAGCACTCCTTACGAGCAGTACTTC.

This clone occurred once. DNA of the CDR3: TGTGCCAGCAGTGGTGGGACAGGGGTAGAAAAACTGTTTTTT. It codes for CASSGGTGVEKLFF. The chain employs TRBV25-1 and TRBJ1-4, with 10 bases identical to TRBD1. The CDR3 contains 14 residues. J was trimmed by 8 bases and V by 4 bases; bases with no gene match: 4. Germline V gene lookup returns CDR1 MGHDK and CDR2 SYGVNS.

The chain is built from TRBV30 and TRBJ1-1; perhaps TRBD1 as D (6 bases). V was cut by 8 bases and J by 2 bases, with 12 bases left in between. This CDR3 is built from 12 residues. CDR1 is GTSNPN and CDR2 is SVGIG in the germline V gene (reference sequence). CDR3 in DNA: TGTGCCGGACAACAGGGAAACACTGAAGCTTTCTTT. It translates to CAGQQGNTEAFF.

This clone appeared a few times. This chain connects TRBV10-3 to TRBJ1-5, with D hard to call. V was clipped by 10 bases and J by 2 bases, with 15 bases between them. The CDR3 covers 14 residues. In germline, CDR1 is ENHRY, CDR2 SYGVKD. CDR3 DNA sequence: TGTGCCACCCGGGCAGCTCTCGGCAATCAGCCCCAGCATTTT. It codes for CATRAALGNQPQHF.

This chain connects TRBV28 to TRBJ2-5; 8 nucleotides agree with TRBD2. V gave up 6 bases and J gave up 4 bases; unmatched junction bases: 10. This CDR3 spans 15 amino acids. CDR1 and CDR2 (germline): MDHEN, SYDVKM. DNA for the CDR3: TGTGCCAGCAGCCCGGGGGGGAGGGCCTTAGAGACCCAGTACTTC. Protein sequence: CASSPGGRALETQYF.

CDR3 DNA: TGTGCCAGCAGTTCGACTAGCGGGGTGTCCTACAATGAGCAGTTCTTC. Protein product: CASSSTSGVSYNEQFF. V is TRBV7-2 and J is TRBJ2-1, with 11 bases lining up with TRBD2. There are 16 residues in the CDR3. The germline V gene encodes CDR1 SGHTA and CDR2 FQGNSA. V gave up 6 bases and J gave up 1 base; unmatched junction bases: 5.